In its sample, the clone carrying this TCR beta chain was seen once. A read error may explain this, as a much larger clone is one base away. Given the absence of the conserved phenylalanine or tryptophan at the CDR3 end, a read error is likely. The CDR3 is made up of 15 amino acids. V was pared by 10 bases and J by 2 bases, with 20 bases between. Germline V gene sequence: CDR1 ENHRY, CDR2 SYGVKD. The sample comes from a study of T cells in Graves' hyperthyroidism and ophthalmopathy. Newly diagnosed hyperthyroidism patients aged 18 to 65 years had disease lasting under 2 months. This sample holds PBMCs from roughly 10 ml fresh peripheral blood. Researchers amplified the TCR beta CDR3 regions from RNA transcripts. In the first-round RT-PCR of the TCR CDR3, the HTBI primer set was used. TCRdb fed the multiplex PCR reads into MiXCR, producing one record per CDR3 protein. The sample carries just under 750,000 distinct CDR3 sequences, approximately 40% recorded once.

Sequenced material: blood. This TCR was sampled from a woman aged 40 to 49 with Graves' hyperthyroidism. The genes are TRBV10-3 and TRBJ1-2; D gene uncertain. CDR3 bases: TGTGCCAGCAGCCCTCTCCCGGGCGAAAACTATGGCTACACCCTC. Protein product: CASSPLPGENYGYTL.